Following are 15 T cell receptor beta chains from one sample sequenced in a study of long-term antiretroviral therapy in people with HIV. At survey level, the immunoSEQ assay was run in its v3.0 version. Assay used: immunoSEQ multiplex PCR; TCRdb lists only in-frame clones, some missing. The sample lists roughly 17,000 clones; 80% to 85% were seen once. The sequences come from unsorted PBMCs, collected 0.3 years before starting antiretroviral therapy. The origin of the receptors is a man aged 45-65 years with HIV.

The J gene is TRBJ2-7, the V gene TRBV7-9; possible D gene TRBD2, 6 bases. Germline CDR1 SEHNR, CDR2 FQNEAQ (reference sequence). The V end lost 0 bases, the J end lost 6 bases, and 18 bases lay between the germline ends. This CDR3 spans 16 amino acids. The CDR3 here is CASSLAAGQGNSEQYF. CDR3 nucleotides: TGTGCCAGCAGCTTAGCTGCGGGGCAGGGTAACTCCGAGCAGTACTTC.

The chain couples TRBV15 to TRBJ1-1, with a possible D match to TRBD1 (5 bases). Trimming cost V 5 bases and J 4 bases, with 11 bases left between them. The CDR3 loop spans 13 amino acids. CDR1 is LNHNV, CDR2 YYDKDF, per germline (reference sequence). In nucleotides, the CDR3 is TGTGCCACCAGCCCAGGGTATGGCACTGAAGCTTTCTTT. This translates into CATSPGYGTEAFF. Variable domain in full (rest from reference TRBV15 and TRBJ1-1): DAMVIQNPRYQVTQFGKPVTLSCSQTLNHNVMYWYQQKSSQAPKLLFHYYDKDFNNEADTPDNFQSRRPNTSFCFLDIRSPGLGDTAMYLCATSPGYGTEAFFGQGTRLTVV.

The chain recombines TRBV7-3 with TRBJ1-2; D call uncertain. The CDR3 length is 13 residues. Germline CDR1 is SGHTA and CDR2 is FQGTGA. Trimming pared 1 base from V and 8 bases from J, leaving 11 bases between. This CDR3 is CASSLNRLTGYTF. CDR3 DNA: TGTGCCAGCAGCTTAAATAGACTCACAGGCTACACCTTC.

As regards this clone: The junction and the germline gene differ at one end; a read error may be behind it. The chain carries TRBV7-7 and TRBJ2-2; 10 nucleotides agree with TRBD1. The CDR3 covers 15 residues. Germline lookup yields CDR1 SSHAT and CDR2 FNYEAQ (reference sequence). The CDR3 DNA reads TGTGCTAGCAGCTTGGGGACAGGGGACACCGGGGAGCTGTTTTTT. It specifies CASSLGTGDTGELFF.

The V gene is TRBV7-2, the J gene TRBJ2-7; 14 nucleotides agree with TRBD2. V lost 5 bases to trimming and J lost 4 bases; unmatched junction nucleotides: 13. Germline CDR1 reads SGHTA; CDR2 reads FQGNSA. The CDR3 sequence is 18 residues long. DNA for the CDR3: TGTGCCAGCAGCCCAGGGGGGACTAGCGGGAGATATGAATACGAGCAGTACTTC. Encoded protein: CASSPGGTSGRYEYEQYF.

The rearrangement links TRBV6-5 to TRBJ2-7, with 7 bases aligning to TRBD2. This CDR3 contains 14 residues. V trimming: 3 bases; J trimming: 2 bases; junction bases outside the gene matches: 4. Germline CDR1 MNHEY, CDR2 SVGAGI. The CDR3, as DNA: TGTGCCAGCAGTTATGGGGGGGAAACCTACGAGCAGTACTTC. This codes for CASSYGGETYEQYF.

This chain links TRBV27 with TRBJ2-1; maybe TRBD1 (6 bases). This CDR3 contains 17 residues. Germline loops: CDR1 MNHEY, CDR2 SMNVEV (reference sequence). V was trimmed by 5 bases and J by 4 bases, leaving 21 bases between them. The CDR3 DNA reads as TGTGCCAGCAGTGGTTTGGACAGACAGGAGCTTTACAATGAGCAGTTCTTC. Translation: CASSGLDRQELYNEQFF.

By sample share, this clone is medium-sized. The chain links TRBV6-4 to TRBJ1-5; D gene ambiguous. Between the trimmed V and J ends, which lost 5 bases and 4 bases, there was a span of 9 bases. The CDR3 runs 13 residues. Germline-derived CDR1 and CDR2 are MRHNA and SNTAGT. CDR3 protein: CASSSDTNQPQHF. Written as DNA, the CDR3 is TGTGCCAGCAGTTCCGACACAAATCAGCCCCAGCATTTT.

The chain joins TRBV30 to TRBJ1-2; maybe TRBD1 (5 bases). The CDR3 sequence is 15 residues long. Trimming took off 3 bases at V and 4 bases at J, with 18 bases between the two ends. Per the germline V gene, CDR1 is GTSNPN and CDR2 is SVGIG (reference sequence). The DNA of the CDR3 is TGTGCCTGGAGAAGGGCAGGGAATAATTTCTATGGCTACACCTTC. Translating gives CAWRRAGNNFYGYTF.

The rearrangement links TRBV5-5 to TRBJ1-2; D might be TRBD1 (6 bases). V shed 0 bases and J shed 0 bases, with 9 bases lying between them. CDR3 length: 15 amino acids. Per the germline V gene, CDR1 is SGHKS and CDR2 is YYEKEE (reference sequence). The CDR3 region is CASSLGGGTNYGYTF. CDR3 nucleotide sequence: TGTGCCAGCAGCTTGGGGGGGGGCACTAACTATGGCTACACCTTC.

The chain links TRBV5-1 to TRBJ2-1, with a tentative D call TRBD1 (6 bases). From germline, CDR1 is SGHRS and CDR2 YFSETQ. The CDR3 totals 16 residues. With 4 bases removed from V and 0 bases from J, the gap between germline ends came to 14 bases. The CDR3 DNA is TGCGCCAGCAGCACCGGACAGCCCCGCTCCTACAATGAGCAGTTCTTC. Translated, it gives CASSTGQPRSYNEQFF.

This rearrangement joins TRBV7-2 to TRBJ1-1; D is uncertain. From germline, CDR1 is SGHTA and CDR2 FQGNSA. The CDR3 has 13 amino acids. V dropped 5 bases and J dropped 1 base, with 8 bases sitting between them. Written as DNA, the CDR3 is TGTGCCAGCAGCATAACGGGGAACACTGAAGCTTTCTTT. This encodes CASSITGNTEAFF. The full variable domain, in which reference TRBV7-2 and TRBJ1-1 provide the parts outside the CDR3, is GAGVSQSPSNKVTEKGKDVELRCDPISGHTALYWYRQSLGQGLEFLIYFQGNSAPDKSGLPSDRFSAERTGGSVSTLTIQRTQQEDSAVYLCASSITGNTEAFFGQGTRLTVV.

The chain employs TRBV7-9 and TRBJ1-2, with 11 bases aligning to TRBD1. Germline trimming cut 5 bases from V and 7 bases from J; bases unmatched to any gene: 3. This CDR3 is 13 amino acids long. Per the germline V gene, CDR1 is SEHNR and CDR2 is FQNEAQ (reference sequence). CDR3 sequence: CASSRTGGGGYTF. The CDR3 DNA follows: TGTGCCAGCAGCAGGACAGGGGGCGGTGGCTACACCTTC.

The chain combines TRBV10-2 with TRBJ2-6; D unclear. The CDR3 totals 16 residues. Trimming cost V 2 bases and J 0 bases, with 8 bases left between them. CDR1 and CDR2 (germline): WSHSY, SAAADI. The CDR3: CASSEPPGSGANVLTF. CDR3 nucleotide sequence: TGCGCCAGCAGTGAGCCACCGGGCTCTGGGGCCAACGTCCTGACTTTC.

This rearrangement joins TRBV18 to TRBJ1-1, with 8 bases identical to TRBD1. Trimming removed 2 bases from V and 1 base from J; junction bases left unmatched: 12. The length of the CDR3 is 18 residues. Germline CDR1 and CDR2: KGHSH and LQKENI. The CDR3: CASSPFVKLGQGNTEAFF. The CDR3 DNA sequence: TGTGCCAGCTCACCATTTGTTAAACTAGGACAGGGGAACACTGAAGCTTTCTTT.